This TCR beta chain was found in a study of low-dose radiotherapy and immunotherapy resistance in tumors. With TRAV- and TRBV-specific primers, first-strand cDNA was made, covering the alpha and beta chains. A roughly 19-cycle PCR with a constant-region primer and V-primer adapter amplified TCRs. TCRdb fed the reads into MiXCR, producing one record per CDR3 protein. The sample has around 33,000 distinct CDR3 sequences; 45% to 50% are singletons. Specified time point: after trial treatment. Treatment here: LDRT plus nivolumab, ipilimumab, low-dose cyclophosphamide and aspirin (RACIN trial). V lost 7 bases to trimming and J lost 0 bases; unmatched junction nucleotides: 8. The CDR3 has 16 residues. Germline values: CDR1 MNHEY, CDR2 SVGAGI.

This clonotype was obtained from a male donor with gallbladder cancer. Sequenced here: PBMCs, sampled after low-dose radiotherapy plus immunotherapy. This sequence joins TRBV6-5 and TRBJ2-7, with 11 bases matching TRBD2. In nucleotides, the CDR3 is TGTGCCAGCACCAGAACTAGCGGGGGAAACTCCTACGAGCAGTACTTC. It translates to CASTRTSGGNSYEQYF.